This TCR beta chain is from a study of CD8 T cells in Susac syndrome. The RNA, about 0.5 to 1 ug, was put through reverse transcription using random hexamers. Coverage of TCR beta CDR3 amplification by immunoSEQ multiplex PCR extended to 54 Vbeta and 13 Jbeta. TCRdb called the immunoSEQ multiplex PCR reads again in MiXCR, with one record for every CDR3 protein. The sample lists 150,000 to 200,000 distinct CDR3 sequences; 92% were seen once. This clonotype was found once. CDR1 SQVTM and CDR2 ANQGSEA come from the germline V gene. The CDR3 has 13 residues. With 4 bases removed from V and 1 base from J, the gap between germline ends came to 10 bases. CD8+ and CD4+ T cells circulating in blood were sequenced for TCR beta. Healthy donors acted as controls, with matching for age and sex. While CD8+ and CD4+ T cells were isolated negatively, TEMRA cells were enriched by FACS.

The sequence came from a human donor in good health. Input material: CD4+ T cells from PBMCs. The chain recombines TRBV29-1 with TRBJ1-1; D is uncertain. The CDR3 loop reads CSVVGHRNTEAFF. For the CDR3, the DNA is TGCAGCGTTGTGGGCCACAGGAACACTGAAGCTTTCTTT.